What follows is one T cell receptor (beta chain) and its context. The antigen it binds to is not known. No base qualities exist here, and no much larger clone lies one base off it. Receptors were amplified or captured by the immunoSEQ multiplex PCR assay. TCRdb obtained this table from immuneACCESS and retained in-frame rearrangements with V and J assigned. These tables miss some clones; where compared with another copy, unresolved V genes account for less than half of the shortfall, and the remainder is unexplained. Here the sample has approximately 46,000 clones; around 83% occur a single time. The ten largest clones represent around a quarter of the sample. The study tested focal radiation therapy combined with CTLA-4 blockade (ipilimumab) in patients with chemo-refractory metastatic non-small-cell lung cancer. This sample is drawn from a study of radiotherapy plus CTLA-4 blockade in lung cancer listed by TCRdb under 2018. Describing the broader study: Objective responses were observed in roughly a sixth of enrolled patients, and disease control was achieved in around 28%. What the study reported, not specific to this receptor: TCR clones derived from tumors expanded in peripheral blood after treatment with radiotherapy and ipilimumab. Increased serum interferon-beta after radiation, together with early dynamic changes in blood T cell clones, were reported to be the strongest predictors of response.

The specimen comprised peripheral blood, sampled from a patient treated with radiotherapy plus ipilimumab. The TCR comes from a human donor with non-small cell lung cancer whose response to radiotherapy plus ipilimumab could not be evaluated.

The CDR3 loop reads CASRRRTSGVISYEQYF. The bases are TGTGCCAGCAGACGAAGGACTAGCGGGGTTATCTCCTACGAGCAGTACTTC. This sequence uses TRBV28 and TRBJ2-7, with 12 bases aligning to TRBD2. Spanning cysteine to phenylalanine, the CDR3 consists of 17 amino acids. Only the CDR3 region is kept as DNA, spanning 51 bases read in frame from base 1. Compared with germline, V lacks 6 bases and J lacks 0 bases; bases without a gene match: 9. CDR1 and CDR2 were assigned from the germline V gene as MDHEN and SYDVKM.